This T cell receptor beta chain was documented in a study of post-analysis software for immune sequencing data (dated by TCRdb to between 2014 and 2017). About the study as a whole: Disease courses on record covered relapsing-remitting, secondary progressive and progressive-relapsing multiple sclerosis, though some patients had no subtype annotation. The multiple sclerosis patient repertoires were compared with roughly twelve previously published healthy control repertoires from donors aged 6 to 25 years. A subset of samples was prepared in parallel using single-end sample barcoding, then pooled and co-amplified after Illumina adapter ligation.

Of note for this clonotype: The antigen it binds to is not known. One end of the junction is discordant with germline, which a read error may explain.

The CDR3 covers 17 residues, taking in both the cysteine and the phenylalanine. Solely the CDR3 DNA is kept, with 51 bases framed from the first base. CDR1 is given as MNHEY and CDR2 as SVGEGT, both from the germline V gene. TCR beta repertoires were profiled from peripheral blood of 10 to 15 young patients with multiple sclerosis to demonstrate the VDJtools post-analysis software. The multiple sclerosis patients were children and adolescents ranging in age from about 6 to 17 years. Library creation used PCR. Sequencing was carried out with an Illumina HiSeq 2500. To reduce PCR and sequencing biases, unique molecular identifiers were built into the TCR beta cDNA libraries. Per 1 to 10 million input T cells, some 500,000 cDNA molecules were obtained, such that each molecule approximated one T cell. The same protocol used for the earlier healthy control dataset was applied to prepare and sequence the patient libraries. Samples belonging to the same batch were prepared together, multiplexed and sequenced on a shared HiSeq lane. The authors' pipeline ran thus. Raw barcoded reads were processed with MIGEC, and single-read molecular identifier groups were discarded before consensus assembly and CDR3 extraction. Clonotype tables were post-analysed with VDJtools, normalizing diversity by down-sampling all datasets to the smallest sample size. To correct batch-related cross-sample contamination, repertoire overlap clustering matched CDR3 amino acid sequences but not nucleotide sequences. TCRdb reran the public reads through fastp at Q25 and MiXCR, keeping productive beta chains. Every distinct CDR3 protein forms one entry, paired with its most common genes and DNA. TCRdb's processing, not the authors', yielded these V and J calls. In this sample the table shows about 770,000 distinct CDR3 sequences, 46% of which occur a single time. The ten largest clones take up 4.9% of the sample.

Results the study describes overall, beyond this receptor: The multiple sclerosis patient group was slightly younger than the control group. Patients showed significantly higher frequencies than controls for about 5 TRBV segments, among them TRBV5-6, TRBV5-1 and TRBV20-1. When samples were clustered directly using the F measure, samples prepared in the same batch co-clustered strongly, which prompted a batch-effect correction. Significantly lower normalized Chao1 diversity was found in multiple sclerosis patients than in controls, suggesting substantial peripheral T-cell clonal expansion.

The sample consisted of blood. The rearrangement combines TRBV6-2 or TRBV6-3 with TRBJ2-1; a stretch of 8 junction bases matches TRBD2. The clonotype comes from a girl under 18 with multiple sclerosis. The CDR3 has the sequence CASSTSGGAATYNGQFF. The DNA sequence is given as TGTGCCAGCAGTACCTCCGGGGGGGCGGCAACCTACAATGGGCAGTTCTTC.